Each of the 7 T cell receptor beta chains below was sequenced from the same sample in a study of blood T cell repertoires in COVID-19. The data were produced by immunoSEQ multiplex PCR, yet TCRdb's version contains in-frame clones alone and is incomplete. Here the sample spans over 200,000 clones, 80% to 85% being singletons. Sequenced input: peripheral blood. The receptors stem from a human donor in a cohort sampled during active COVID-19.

The CDR3 DNA follows: TGCAGTGCTAGTTCGGGACTAGCACGTCGTGGGGCCAACGTCCTGACTTTC. This sequence encodes CSASSGLARRGANVLTF. The chain joins TRBV20-1 to TRBJ2-6, with 9 bases identical to TRBD2. This CDR3 has 17 residues. V trimming: 3 bases; J trimming: 3 bases; junction bases outside the gene matches: 9. CDR1 and CDR2 from the germline V gene are DFQATT and SNEGSKA (reference sequence).

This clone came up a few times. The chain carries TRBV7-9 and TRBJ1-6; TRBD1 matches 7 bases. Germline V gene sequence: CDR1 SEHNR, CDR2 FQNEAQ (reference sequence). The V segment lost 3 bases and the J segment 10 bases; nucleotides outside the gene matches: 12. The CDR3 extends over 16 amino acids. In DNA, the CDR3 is TGTGCCAGCAGCTTTGTTGGCAGGGGGTCGGGGTCACCCCTCCACTTT. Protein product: CASSFVGRGSGSPLHF.

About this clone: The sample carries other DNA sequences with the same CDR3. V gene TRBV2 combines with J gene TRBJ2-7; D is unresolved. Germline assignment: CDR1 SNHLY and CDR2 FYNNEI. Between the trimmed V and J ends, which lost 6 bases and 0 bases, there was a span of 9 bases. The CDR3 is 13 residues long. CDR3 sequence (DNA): TGTGCCAGCAGGGCCTCCGCCTCCTACGAGCAGTACTTC. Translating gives CASRASASYEQYF.

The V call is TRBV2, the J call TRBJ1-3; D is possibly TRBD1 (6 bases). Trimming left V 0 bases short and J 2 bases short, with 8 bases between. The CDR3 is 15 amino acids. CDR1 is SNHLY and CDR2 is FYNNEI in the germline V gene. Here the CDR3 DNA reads TGTGCCAGCAGTGAAGCGGGGGCGGCTGGAAACACCATATATTTT. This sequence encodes CASSEAGAAGNTIYF.

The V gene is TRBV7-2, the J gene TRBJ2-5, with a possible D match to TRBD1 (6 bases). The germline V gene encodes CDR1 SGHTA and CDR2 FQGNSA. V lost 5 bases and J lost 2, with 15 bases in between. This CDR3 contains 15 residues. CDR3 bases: TGTGCCAGCAGCCAAGGACAGAGCCTACAAGAGACCCAGTACTTC. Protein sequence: CASSQGQSLQETQYF.

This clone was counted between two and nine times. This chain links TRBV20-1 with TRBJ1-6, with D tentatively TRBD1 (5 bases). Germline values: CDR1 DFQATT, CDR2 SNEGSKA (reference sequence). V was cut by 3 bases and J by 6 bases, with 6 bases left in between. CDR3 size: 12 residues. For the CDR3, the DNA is TGCAGTGCTAGTGACAGTAATTCACCCCTCCACTTT. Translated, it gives CSASDSNSPLHF.

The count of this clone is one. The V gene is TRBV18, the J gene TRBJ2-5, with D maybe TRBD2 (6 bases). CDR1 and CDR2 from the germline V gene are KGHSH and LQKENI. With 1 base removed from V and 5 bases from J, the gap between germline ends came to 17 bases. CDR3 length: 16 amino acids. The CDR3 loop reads CASSPQGLPAGETQYF. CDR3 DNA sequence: TGTGCCAGCTCACCACAAGGACTACCCGCGGGGGAGACCCAGTACTTC. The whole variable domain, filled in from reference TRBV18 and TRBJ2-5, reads NAGVMQNPRHLVRRRGQEARLRCSPMKGHSHVYWYRQLPEEGLKFMVYLQKENIIDESGMPKERFSAEFPKEGPSILRIQQVVRGDSAAYFCASSPQGLPAGETQYFGPGTRLLVL.